This entry describes one TCR beta chain. Its antigen remains unidentified. Qualities for individual bases were not recorded, and no much larger clone is one base off. The donors were healthy, HIV-negative adults with no recently reported acute infections or vaccinations. All donors were Caucasian adults living in Nashville, Tennessee, USA. For unsorted samples, about 90 million PBMCs were counted and genomic DNA was extracted with the QIAamp DNA Blood Mini kit. Blood was obtained by leukapheresis, after which PBMCs were separated by Ficoll-Histopaque density gradient centrifugation and cryopreserved in liquid nitrogen vapor phase. The CDR3, from cysteine to phenylalanine, totals 16 residues. Of the read, only the CDR3 DNA is kept; its 48 bases are in frame from base 1. The germline V gene specifies MGHDK as CDR1 and SYGVNS as CDR2. V lost 2 bases and J lost 4 bases, and the count of bases not matched to a germline gene is 6.

The entry originates in a study of shared clonotypes between healthy human individuals (dated by TCRdb to about 2020). Some background on the complete study: The cohort comprised two women and a few men aged 18 to 49 years. The study deeply sequenced blood TCR repertoires of five healthy adults to estimate repertoire size and the extent of clonotype sharing between individuals. To increase sequencing depth and limit assay-specific biases, different laboratories used diverse techniques to prepare libraries and sequence TCR repertoires. Per donor, leukapheresis produced somewhere between about 0.94 and 9 billion PBMCs.

Findings and caveats that apply to the study as a whole: Based on pairwise subsampling, the degree of clonotype sharing among donors was expected to be affected by sequencing depth. Only blood was sampled, and tissue TCR repertoires likely differ from those in blood. Because the study included a small number of donors, the genetic and exposure-history diversity represented was limited.

Using the deep immunoSEQ assay, multiplex PCR amplified TCR CDR3 regions from genomic DNA. For each cell subset, the extracted genomic DNA was distributed evenly across all wells of several immunoSEQ 96-well plates, and each plate served as one replicate. Each replicate PCR for unsorted PBMC received roughly 0.3 ug genomic DNA, equal to tens of thousands of T cell genomes. Genomic DNA from unsorted PBMC was sequenced over ten immunoSEQ deep assay plates. The purified libraries were quantified using a Qubit 3.0 fluorometer, sized with a Bioanalyzer 2100, and then quantified again using the KAPA Library Quantification kit. A separate single-read 150-cycle Illumina NextSeq 550 flow cell was used to sequence each immunoSEQ 96-well plate. For the original study's pipeline: The immunoSEQ output contained only junctional sequences without quality scores, so filtering could not match that applied to full-length reads. Sequences were annotated with PyIR, a Python wrapper for IgBLAST v1.9, and V/J genes and CDR3 were assigned using IMGT germline references. Any read was removed if the V/J assignment was weak (E-value above 1e-6), the CDR3 was missing, or the read contained stop codons, out-of-frame junctions, or ambiguous translated residues. V3J clonotypes were defined as sequences sharing the same inferred V gene, J gene, and CDR3 amino acid sequence. Percentage overlap between repertoires was calculated by dividing the number of shared unique clonotypes by the size of the smaller repertoire. Richness of each repertoire was evaluated using RTK rarefaction, the Chao1 estimator, and Recon v2.1 estimates of unobserved clonotypes. Entries here come from immuneACCESS through TCRdb and include only in-frame sequences with V and J called. Some clones fail to appear in such tables; in the studies checked, an unresolved V gene covers under half of the shortfall, and the cause of the remainder is unknown. The DNA gave D and trimming, while V, J and clone size come from that table. This sample gives fewer than 550,000 clones in total; over 60% of them show up just once. Roughly an eighth of the sample is in the top ten clones.

The sequence was collected from a middle-aged woman in good health. Some clones in this sample may be carry-over from other donors' samples. Specimen: PBMCs. The sequence joins TRBV25-1 to TRBJ2-1; TRBD2 agrees with 9 junctional bases. The sequence in DNA is TGTGCCAGCAGTGAAGGTGGAGCGGGAGGTTACAATGAGCAGTTCTTC. It encodes CASSEGGAGGYNEQFF.